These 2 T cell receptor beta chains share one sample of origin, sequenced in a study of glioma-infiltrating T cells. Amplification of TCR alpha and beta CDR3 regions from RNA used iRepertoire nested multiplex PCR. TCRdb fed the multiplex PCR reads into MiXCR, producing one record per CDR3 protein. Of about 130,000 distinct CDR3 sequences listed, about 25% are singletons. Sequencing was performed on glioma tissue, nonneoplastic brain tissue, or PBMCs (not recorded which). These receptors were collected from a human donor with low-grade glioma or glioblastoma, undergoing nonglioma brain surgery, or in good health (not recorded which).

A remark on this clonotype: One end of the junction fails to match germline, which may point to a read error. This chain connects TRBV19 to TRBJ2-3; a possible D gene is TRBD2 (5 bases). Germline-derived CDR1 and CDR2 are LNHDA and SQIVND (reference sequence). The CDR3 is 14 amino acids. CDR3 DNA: TGTGCCAGTAAGAAAGCGGAAAACACAGATACGCAGAATTTT. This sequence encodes CASKKAENTDTQNF.

CDR3 nucleotide sequence: TGTGCCACCAGTGACGCTTCTCCTAGGGGGCTTGAGCAGTTCTTC. Protein: CATSDASPRGLEQFF. The chain uses TRBV24-1 and TRBJ2-1; 7 bases match TRBD1. With V trimmed by 4 bases and J by 9 bases, 11 bases remained unmatched. Germline CDR1 and CDR2: KGHDR and SFDVKD. The CDR3 spans 15 residues.